The 27 T cell receptor beta chains below come from one sample, sequenced in a study of CD4 T cell repertoires in COVID-19. Data came from immunoSEQ multiplex PCR; TCRdb stores just in-frame clones and leaves some out. This sample has tens of thousands of clones, with roughly 85% found just once. This material consisted of CD4+ T cells from peripheral blood, taken after recovery from COVID-19. Receptors originate from a human donor who had COVID-19.

This chain joins TRBV3-1 (or the pseudogene TRBV3-2) and TRBJ2-7; no firm D call. V gave up 2 bases and J gave up 6 bases, with 14 bases separating them. The length of the CDR3 is 14 residues. Germline assignment: CDR1 LGHDT and CDR2 YNNKEL (reference sequence). CDR3 bases: TGTGCCAGCAGCCAATCCCCAGTCGGGTTCGAGCAGTACTTC. Amino acid sequence: CASSQSPVGFEQYF.

This clone was recorded only once. The chain joins TRBV7-6 to TRBJ2-7; TRBD1 matches 7 bases. With 0 bases clipped from V and 1 base from J, the junction kept 0 bases outside the gene matches. Per germline, CDR1 SGHVS and CDR2 FNYEAQ. This CDR3 spans 14 amino acids. CDR3 in amino acids: CASSLAGQSYEQYF. CDR3 bases: TGTGCCAGCAGCTTAGCGGGACAGTCCTACGAGCAGTACTTC.

The J gene is TRBJ2-2, the V gene TRBV4-1; 10 nucleotides line up with TRBD1. The CDR3 loop spans 18 amino acids. The V segment lost 3 bases and the J segment 7 bases; nucleotides outside the gene matches: 14. The germline V gene has CDR1 MGHRA and CDR2 YSYEKL. CDR3 coding DNA: TGCGCCAGCAGCCACGCGCGGGACAGGGGCAAGCGGAGCGGGGAGCTGTTTTTT. It yields the protein CASSHARDRGKRSGELFF.

The chain has TRBV25-1 and TRBJ2-5, with TRBD1 matching 8 bases. The CDR3 is 14 residues long. CDR1 is MGHDK and CDR2 is SYGVNS in the germline V gene. V was pared by 6 bases and J by 4 bases, with 7 bases of the junction left unmatched. The CDR3 DNA reads as TGTGCCAGCAGCCACGGACAGGGCCTAGAGACCCAGTACTTC. Residues: CASSHGQGLETQYF.

The CDR3 DNA reads TGCGCCAGCCAGTCACGGACAGGGGCATACGAGCAGTACTTC. Encoded protein: CASQSRTGAYEQYF. The chain joins TRBV5-1 to TRBJ2-7; 9 nucleotides line up with TRBD1. There are 14 residues in the CDR3. J was trimmed by 4 bases and V by 7 bases; bases with no gene match: 9. The germline V gene encodes CDR1 SGHRS and CDR2 YFSETQ.

The chain joins TRBV19 to TRBJ2-2; 7 bases map to TRBD2. Germline V gene data show CDR1 as LNHDA and CDR2 as SQIVND (reference sequence). Trimming at V came to 7 bases and at J to 7 bases, leaving 9 bases not matched to a gene. This CDR3 region has 14 residues. DNA of the CDR3: TGTGCCAGTACTCCGGGACTAAGGAGCGGGGAGCTGTTTTTT. This encodes CASTPGLRSGELFF.

The rearrangement uses TRBV27 and TRBJ2-7; D unresolved. The CDR3 loop spans 13 amino acids. Trimming left V 6 bases short and J 3 bases short, with 12 bases between. The V gene's germline CDR1 is MNHEY and CDR2 SMNVEV (reference sequence). The CDR3 DNA follows: TGTGCCAGCAGCTTCGCGGCCGTCTACGAGCAGTACTTC. This codes for CASSFAAVYEQYF.

The V and J genes are TRBV4-1 and TRBJ2-5; 13 nucleotides align to TRBD2. V shed 2 bases and J 5 bases; nucleotides not matched to a gene: 14. The CDR3 has 19 amino acids. Germline CDR1 is MGHRA and CDR2 is YSYEKL. The CDR3 loop reads CASSQIIRGLAGSGETQYF. In nucleotides, the CDR3 is TGCGCCAGCAGCCAAATAATCCGGGGACTAGCGGGGTCCGGGGAGACCCAGTACTTC.

The CDR3 nucleotides are TGTGCCAGCAGTTTGGGACAGGGGCGAGCTTTCTTT. Translation gives CASSLGQGRAFF. This chain connects TRBV12-3 or TRBV12-4 to TRBJ1-1, with 10 bases fitting TRBD1. J gave up 10 bases and V 3 bases, and 2 bases lay outside the gene matches. The CDR3 runs to 12 residues.

This chain joins TRBV7-2 and TRBJ2-2; a possible D gene is TRBD2 (6 bases). CDR3 length equals 14 residues. The germline V gene encodes CDR1 SGHTA and CDR2 FQGNSA. V lost 7 bases and J lost 7, with 16 bases in between. CDR3 loop: CASTPGGSGGELFF. CDR3 DNA sequence: TGTGCCAGCACCCCTGGAGGGTCGGGCGGGGAGCTGTTTTTT. The variable domain in full, with the rest retrieved from reference TRBV7-2 and TRBJ2-2, is GAGVSQSPSNKVTEKGKDVELRCDPISGHTALYWYRQSLGQGLEFLIYFQGNSAPDKSGLPSDRFSAERTGGSVSTLTIQRTQQEDSAVYLCASTPGGSGGELFFGEGSRLTVL.

The V gene is TRBV6-2 or TRBV6-3, the J gene TRBJ2-7, with 8 bases lining up with TRBD1. Germline CDR1 and CDR2: MNHEY and SVGEGT. V dropped 6 bases and J dropped 2; count of bases not matched to a gene: 6. The CDR3 spans 14 residues. The DNA for the CDR3 is TGTGCCAGCAGCCCCCGGACAGGGACCTACGAGCAGTACTTC. Encoded protein: CASSPRTGTYEQYF.

This clone was found once. This chain links TRBV9 with TRBJ2-1; possibly TRBD2 for D (5 bases). The germline V gene has CDR1 SGDLS and CDR2 YYNGEE. V was trimmed by 2 bases and J by 1 base, leaving 7 bases between them. The CDR3 runs to 14 residues. The CDR3 loop reads CASSVTGSYNEQFF. The CDR3 DNA follows: TGTGCCAGCAGCGTCACGGGATCCTACAATGAGCAGTTCTTC.

V and J are TRBV6-4 and TRBJ2-1, with TRBD2 as a possible D gene (5 bases). The CDR3 runs to 16 residues. In germline, CDR1 is MRHNA, CDR2 SNTAGT. V gave up 3 bases and J gave up 5 bases, with 17 bases separating them. The CDR3 protein is CASSDSAGGGHNEQFF. The CDR3 DNA follows: TGTGCCAGCAGTGATTCGGCGGGTGGTGGTCACAATGAGCAGTTCTTC.

This chain joins TRBV10-3 and TRBJ1-6; a possible D gene is TRBD1 (5 bases). This CDR3 has 15 amino acids. Trimming pared 3 bases from V and 10 bases from J, leaving 16 bases between. CDR1 is ENHRY and CDR2 is SYGVKD in the germline V gene. Here the CDR3 reads CAISESRDLGSPLHF. For the CDR3, the DNA is TGTGCCATCAGTGAATCCAGGGACCTGGGATCACCCCTCCACTTT.

This clone was observed once. The rearrangement uses TRBV5-1 and TRBJ2-3; D not resolved. Deletions cut 0 bases from V and 0 bases from J, with 11 bases between. The germline V gene encodes CDR1 SGHRS and CDR2 YFSETQ. The CDR3 extends over 16 amino acids. This chain's CDR3 is CASSLDGIPSTDTQYF. CDR3 DNA sequence: TGCGCCAGCAGCTTGGATGGGATTCCTAGCACAGATACGCAGTATTTT.

The rearrangement joins TRBV18 to TRBJ1-5; D is possibly TRBD1 (6 bases). Trimming removed 0 bases at V and 6 bases at J, with 12 bases between. The CDR3 runs 15 residues. Germline CDR1 reads KGHSH; CDR2 reads LQKENI. CDR3 region: CASSPPNRDGQPQHF. The CDR3 bases are TGTGCCAGCTCACCACCGAACAGGGACGGTCAGCCCCAGCATTTT.

V gene TRBV18 combines with J gene TRBJ1-6; D is uncertain. CDR3 length equals 13 residues. Trimming took 0 bases from V and 9 from J, leaving 6 bases between them. Germline V gene sequence: CDR1 KGHSH, CDR2 LQKENI. CDR3 coding DNA: TGTGCCAGCTCACCACCGGTCTTTTCACCCCTCCACTTT. It translates to CASSPPVFSPLHF.

The rearrangement joins TRBV6-2 or TRBV6-3 to TRBJ1-2; D is uncertain. The germline V and J ends were trimmed by 0 bases and 4 bases, with 9 bases remaining between them. The CDR3 totals 14 residues. Looked up from germline, CDR1 is MNHEY and CDR2 is SVGEGT. The CDR3 bases are TGTGCCAGCAGTTACTCCTCCGCGCCCTATGGCTACACCTTC. Its translation is CASSYSSAPYGYTF.

The chain employs TRBV6-5 and TRBJ1-1; 11 nucleotides line up with TRBD1. V gave up 4 bases and J gave up 6 bases; unmatched junction bases: 7. Germline CDR1 and CDR2: MNHEY and SVGAGI. The CDR3 runs 15 residues. The CDR3 DNA follows: TGTGCCAGCAGTTGGGGGACAGGGGGTACCGCTGAAGCTTTCTTT. It translates to CASSWGTGGTAEAFF.

The V gene is TRBV3-1 (or the pseudogene TRBV3-2), the J gene TRBJ1-6, with 9 bases lining up with TRBD1. Trimming removed 5 bases from V and 10 bases from J; junction bases left unmatched: 6. The CDR3 covers 14 residues. Germline CDR1 is LGHDT and CDR2 is YNNKEL (reference sequence). CDR3 region: CASSSWDRDSPLHF. CDR3 sequence (DNA): TGTGCCAGCAGCTCGTGGGACAGGGACTCACCCCTCCACTTT.

This clone appeared once. The chain combines TRBV28 with TRBJ2-7; 11 nucleotides agree with TRBD2. Unmatched junction bases numbered 7, after V lost 5 bases and J lost 4 bases. This CDR3 is built from 15 residues. Germline V lookup: CDR1 MDHEN, CDR2 SYDVKM. DNA for the CDR3: TGTGCCAGCAGTCCCGGACTAGCGGGCTGGTACGAGCAGTACTTC. It specifies CASSPGLAGWYEQYF. The full variable domain, rest sourced from reference TRBV28 and TRBJ2-7, is DVKVTQSSRYLVKRTGEKVFLECVQDMDHENMFWYRQDPGLGLRLIYFSYDVKMKEKGDIPEGYSVSREKKERFSLILESASTNQTSMYLCASSPGLAGWYEQYFGPGTRLTVT.

This sequence joins TRBV9 and TRBJ2-3; 11 bases are a match to TRBD2. CDR3 length equals 16 residues. The V segment lost 3 bases and the J segment 6 bases; nucleotides outside the gene matches: 9. Germline CDR1 SGDLS, CDR2 YYNGEE. The CDR3 is CASSGPLAGGRDTQYF. In DNA, the CDR3 is TGTGCCAGCAGCGGACCTCTAGCGGGGGGTAGGGATACGCAGTATTTT.

J is TRBJ2-6 and V is TRBV2; possible D gene TRBD2, 6 bases. Germline-derived CDR1 and CDR2 are SNHLY and FYNNEI. CDR3 length: 15 residues. The V end was cut by 4 bases, the J end by 3 bases, with 10 bases between. CDR3 residues: CASSVTGGGANVLTF. For the CDR3, the DNA is TGTGCCAGCAGTGTAACCGGGGGTGGGGCCAACGTCCTGACTTTC.

The chain is built from TRBV15 and TRBJ1-5, with D tentatively TRBD1 (5 bases). The CDR3 consists of 18 residues. Trimming took 0 bases from V and 0 from J, leaving 15 bases between them. Germline V gene sequence: CDR1 LNHNV, CDR2 YYDKDF (reference sequence). The CDR3 is CATSREWRTRYSNQPQHF. The CDR3 nucleotides are TGTGCCACCAGCAGAGAGTGGAGGACAAGGTATAGCAATCAGCCCCAGCATTTT.

The chain links TRBV6-1 to TRBJ1-2; D is perhaps TRBD1 (5 bases). Trimming took 3 bases from V and 7 from J, leaving 12 bases between them. The V gene's germline CDR1 is MNHNS and CDR2 SASEGT. CDR3 length equals 13 residues. CDR3 in amino acids: CASSDGRARGYTF. The CDR3, as DNA: TGTGCCAGCAGTGACGGCAGGGCTCGTGGCTACACCTTC.

This chain uses TRBV28 with TRBJ2-3; perhaps D is TRBD1 or TRBD2 (5 bases each). Germline assignment: CDR1 MDHEN and CDR2 SYDVKM. The V end was cut by 11 bases, the J end by 2 bases, with 14 bases between. This CDR3 contains 13 residues. The CDR3 reads CAGRDGSTDTQYF. The DNA of the CDR3 is TGTGCCGGAAGGGACGGCTCCACAGATACGCAGTATTTT.

The rearrangement links TRBV6-8 to TRBJ2-2; TRBD1 matches at 8 bases. The CDR3 sequence is 14 residues long. The V segment lost 5 bases and the J segment 6 bases; nucleotides outside the gene matches: 5. Germline CDR1 is MNHGY and CDR2 is SAAAGT. The chain's CDR3 is CASSLLTGAGELFF. The DNA of the CDR3 is TGTGCCAGCAGTCTACTGACAGGGGCCGGGGAGCTGTTTTTT.